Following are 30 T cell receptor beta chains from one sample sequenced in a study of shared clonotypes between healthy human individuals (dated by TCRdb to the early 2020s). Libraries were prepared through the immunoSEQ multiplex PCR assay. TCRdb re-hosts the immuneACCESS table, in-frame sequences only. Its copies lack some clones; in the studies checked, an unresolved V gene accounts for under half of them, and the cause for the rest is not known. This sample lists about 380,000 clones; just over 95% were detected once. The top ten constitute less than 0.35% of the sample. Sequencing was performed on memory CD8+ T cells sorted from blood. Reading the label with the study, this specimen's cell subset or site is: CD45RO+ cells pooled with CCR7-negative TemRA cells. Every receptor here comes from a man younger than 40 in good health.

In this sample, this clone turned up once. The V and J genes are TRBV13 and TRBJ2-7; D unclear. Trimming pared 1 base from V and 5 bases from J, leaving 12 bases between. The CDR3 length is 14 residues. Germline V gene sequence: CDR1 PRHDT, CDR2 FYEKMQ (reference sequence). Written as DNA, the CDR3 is TGTGCCAGCAGCTTAGAGCTAGTGGCCCACGAGCAGTACTTC. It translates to CASSLELVAHEQYF.

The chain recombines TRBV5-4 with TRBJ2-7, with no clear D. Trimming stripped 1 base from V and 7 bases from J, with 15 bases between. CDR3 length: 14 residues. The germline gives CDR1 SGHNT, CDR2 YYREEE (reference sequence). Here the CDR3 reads CASSLSGTTTEQYF. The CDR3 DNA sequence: TGTGCCAGCAGCTTGAGTGGAACTACTACGGAGCAGTACTTC.

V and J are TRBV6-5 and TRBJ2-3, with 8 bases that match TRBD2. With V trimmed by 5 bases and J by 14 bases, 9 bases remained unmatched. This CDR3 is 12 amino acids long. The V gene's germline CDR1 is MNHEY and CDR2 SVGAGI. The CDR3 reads CASSPSGSVRYF. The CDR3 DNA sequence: TGTGCCAGCAGTCCCAGCGGGAGTGTACGGTATTTT.

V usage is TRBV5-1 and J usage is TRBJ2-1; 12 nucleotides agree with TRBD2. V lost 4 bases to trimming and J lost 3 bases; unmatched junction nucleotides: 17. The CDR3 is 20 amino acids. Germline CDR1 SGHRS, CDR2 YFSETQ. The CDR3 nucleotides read TGCGCCAGCAGCCCCAGAGGGGCGGCTAGCGGGAGGGCCGACTACAATGAGCAGTTCTTC. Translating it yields CASSPRGAASGRADYNEQFF.

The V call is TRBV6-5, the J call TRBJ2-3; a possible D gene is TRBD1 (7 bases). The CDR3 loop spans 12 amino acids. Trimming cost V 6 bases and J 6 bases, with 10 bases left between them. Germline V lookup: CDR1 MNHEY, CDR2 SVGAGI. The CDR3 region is CASSPGGDTQYF. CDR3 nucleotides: TGTGCCAGCAGCCCAGGGGGGGATACGCAGTATTTT.

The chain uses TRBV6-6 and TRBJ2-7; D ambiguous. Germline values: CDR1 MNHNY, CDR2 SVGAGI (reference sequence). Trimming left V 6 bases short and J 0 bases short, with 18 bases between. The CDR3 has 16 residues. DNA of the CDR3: TGTGCCAGCAGCCTACGCCCCGAACCCAGCTCCTACGAGCAGTACTTC. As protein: CASSLRPEPSSYEQYF.

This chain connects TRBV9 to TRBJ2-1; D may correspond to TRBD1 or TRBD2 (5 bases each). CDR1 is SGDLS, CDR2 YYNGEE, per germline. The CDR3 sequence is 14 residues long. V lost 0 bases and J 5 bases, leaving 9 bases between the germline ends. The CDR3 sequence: CASSVGGFNNEQFF. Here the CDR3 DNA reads TGTGCCAGCAGCGTAGGGGGGTTTAACAATGAGCAGTTCTTC.

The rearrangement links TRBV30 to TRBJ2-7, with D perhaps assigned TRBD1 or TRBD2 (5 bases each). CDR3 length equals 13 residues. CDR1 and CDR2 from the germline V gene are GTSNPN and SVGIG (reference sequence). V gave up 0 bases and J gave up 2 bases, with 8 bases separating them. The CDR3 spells CAWSVGETYEQYF. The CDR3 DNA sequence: TGTGCCTGGAGTGTGGGGGAGACCTACGAGCAGTACTTC.

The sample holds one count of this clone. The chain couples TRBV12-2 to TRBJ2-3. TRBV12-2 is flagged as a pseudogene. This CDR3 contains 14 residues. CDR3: CASRLAPKVDTQYF. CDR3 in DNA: TGTGCAAGTCGCTTAGCTCCCAAGGTTGATACGCAGTATTTT.

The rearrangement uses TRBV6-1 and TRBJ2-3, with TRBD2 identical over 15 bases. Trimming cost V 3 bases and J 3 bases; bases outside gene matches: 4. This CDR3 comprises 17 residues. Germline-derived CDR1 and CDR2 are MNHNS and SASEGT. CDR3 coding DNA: TGTGCCAGCAGTGATAGGACTAGCGGGAGGGTTACAGATACGCAGTATTTT. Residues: CASSDRTSGRVTDTQYF.

The CDR3 protein is CASSIVPSGNNEQFF. The CDR3, as DNA: TGTGCCAGTAGTATAGTCCCTAGCGGGAACAATGAGCAGTTCTTC. This sequence joins TRBV19 and TRBJ2-1; 9 bases fit TRBD2. The CDR3 runs to 15 residues. Germline trimming cut 1 base from V and 5 bases from J; bases unmatched to any gene: 3. Germline assignment: CDR1 LNHDA and CDR2 SQIVND (reference sequence).

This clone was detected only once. CDR3 sequence reads: CASIDSRVNTQYF. CDR3 bases: TGTGCCAGCATCGACTCCAGGGTGAATACGCAGTATTTT. V and J are TRBV2 and TRBJ2-3, with D maybe TRBD1 (5 bases). CDR3 length: 13 amino acids. CDR1 is SNHLY and CDR2 is FYNNEI in the germline V gene. V was cut by 7 bases and J by 7 bases, with 15 bases left in between.

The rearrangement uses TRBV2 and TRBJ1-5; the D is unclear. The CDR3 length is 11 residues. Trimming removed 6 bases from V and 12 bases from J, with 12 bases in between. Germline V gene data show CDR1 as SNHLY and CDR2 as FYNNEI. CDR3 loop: CASRAGPNQHF. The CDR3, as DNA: TGTGCCAGCAGAGCTGGACCGAACCAGCATTTT.

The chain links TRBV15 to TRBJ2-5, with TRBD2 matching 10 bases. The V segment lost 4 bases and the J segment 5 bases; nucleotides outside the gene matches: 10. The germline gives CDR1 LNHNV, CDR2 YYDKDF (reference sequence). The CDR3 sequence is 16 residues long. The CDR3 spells CATSIPPSGSRETQYF. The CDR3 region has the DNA TGTGCCACCAGCATTCCGCCTAGCGGGAGTCGGGAGACCCAGTACTTC.

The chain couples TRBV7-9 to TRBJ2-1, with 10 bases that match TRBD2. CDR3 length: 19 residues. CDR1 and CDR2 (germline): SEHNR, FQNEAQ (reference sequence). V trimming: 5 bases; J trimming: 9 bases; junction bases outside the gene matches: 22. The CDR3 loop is CASSDSRQASGSRASEQFF. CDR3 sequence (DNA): TGTGCCAGCAGCGACTCGCGGCAGGCTAGCGGGAGCAGAGCCAGTGAGCAGTTCTTC.

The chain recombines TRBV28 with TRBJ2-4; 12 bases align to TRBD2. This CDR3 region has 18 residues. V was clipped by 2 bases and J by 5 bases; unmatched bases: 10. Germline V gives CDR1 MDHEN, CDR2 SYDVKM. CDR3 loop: CASSLPVRLAGVQNIQYF. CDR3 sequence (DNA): TGTGCCAGCAGTTTACCGGTGAGACTAGCGGGAGTGCAAAACATTCAGTACTTC.

The CDR3 region is CSVESRSYGYTF. The DNA for the CDR3 is TGCAGCGTTGAGAGCAGGTCTTATGGCTACACCTTC. The V and J genes are TRBV29-1 and TRBJ1-2; D unresolved. Trimming took 3 bases from V and 5 from J, leaving 10 bases between them. CDR1 and CDR2 (germline): SQVTM, ANQGSEA. The CDR3 covers 12 residues.

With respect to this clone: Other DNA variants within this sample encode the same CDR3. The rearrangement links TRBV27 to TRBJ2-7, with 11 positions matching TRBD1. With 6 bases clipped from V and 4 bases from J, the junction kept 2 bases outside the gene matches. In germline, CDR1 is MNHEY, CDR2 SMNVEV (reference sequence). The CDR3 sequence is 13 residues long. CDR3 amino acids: CASSWDRGYEQYF. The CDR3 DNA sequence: TGTGCCAGCAGCTGGGACAGGGGGTACGAGCAGTACTTC.

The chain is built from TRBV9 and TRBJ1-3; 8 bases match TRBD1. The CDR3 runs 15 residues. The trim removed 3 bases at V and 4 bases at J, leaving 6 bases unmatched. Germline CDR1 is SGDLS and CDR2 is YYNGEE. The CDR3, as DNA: TGTGCCAGCAGCGCCAGGGGGCCGTGGGGAAACACCATATATTTT. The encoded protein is CASSARGPWGNTIYF.

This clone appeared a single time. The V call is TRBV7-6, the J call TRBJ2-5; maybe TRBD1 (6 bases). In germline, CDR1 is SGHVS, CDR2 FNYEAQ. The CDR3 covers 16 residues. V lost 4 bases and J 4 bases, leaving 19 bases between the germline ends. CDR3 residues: CASSSTTGRWAETQYF. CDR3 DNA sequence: TGTGCCAGCAGCTCGACGACAGGAAGGTGGGCAGAGACCCAGTACTTC.

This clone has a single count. The CDR3 loop is CATGLRGRVDGYTF. In nucleotides, the CDR3 is TGTGCCACAGGACTACGGGGGCGCGTCGATGGCTACACCTTC. The chain combines TRBV5-6 with TRBJ1-2, with D tentatively TRBD1 (6 bases). Trimming left V 9 bases short and J 6 bases short, with 21 bases between. There are 14 residues in the CDR3. The germline CDR1 and CDR2 sequences are SGHDT and YYEEEE.

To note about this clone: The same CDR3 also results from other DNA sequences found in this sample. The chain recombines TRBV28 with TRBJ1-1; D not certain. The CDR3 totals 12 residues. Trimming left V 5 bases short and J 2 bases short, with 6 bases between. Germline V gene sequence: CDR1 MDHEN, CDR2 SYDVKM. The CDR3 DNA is TGTGCCAGCAGTCCAAGAAACACTGAAGCTTTCTTT. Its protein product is CASSPRNTEAFF.

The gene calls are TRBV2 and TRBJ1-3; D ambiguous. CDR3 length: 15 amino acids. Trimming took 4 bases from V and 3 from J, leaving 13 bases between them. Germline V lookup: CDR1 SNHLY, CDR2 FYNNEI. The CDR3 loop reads CASSAPQTFGNTIYF. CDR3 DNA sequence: TGTGCCAGCAGTGCCCCCCAGACCTTTGGAAACACCATATATTTT.

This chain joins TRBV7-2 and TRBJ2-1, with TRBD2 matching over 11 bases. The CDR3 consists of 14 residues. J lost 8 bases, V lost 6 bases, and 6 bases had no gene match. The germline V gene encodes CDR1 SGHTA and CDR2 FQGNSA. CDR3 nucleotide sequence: TGTGCCAGCAGACGACTAGCGGGAATGCATGAGCAGTTCTTC. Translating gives CASRRLAGMHEQFF.

The CDR3 reads CASSLGGMNYGYTF. Written as DNA, the CDR3 is TGTGCCAGCAGCTTGGGGGGAATGAACTATGGCTACACCTTC. The rearrangement links TRBV5-6 to TRBJ1-2; D gene unclear. The CDR3 consists of 14 residues. The germline CDR1 and CDR2 sequences are SGHDT and YYEEEE. Between the trimmed V and J ends, which lost 0 bases and 2 bases, there was a span of 8 bases.

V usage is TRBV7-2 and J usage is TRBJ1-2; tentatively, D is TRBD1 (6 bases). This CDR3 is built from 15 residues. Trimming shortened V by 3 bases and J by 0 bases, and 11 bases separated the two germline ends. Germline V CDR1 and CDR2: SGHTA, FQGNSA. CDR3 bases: TGTGCCAGCAGCTTCGTACAGGGAACTAACTATGGCTACACCTTC. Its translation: CASSFVQGTNYGYTF.

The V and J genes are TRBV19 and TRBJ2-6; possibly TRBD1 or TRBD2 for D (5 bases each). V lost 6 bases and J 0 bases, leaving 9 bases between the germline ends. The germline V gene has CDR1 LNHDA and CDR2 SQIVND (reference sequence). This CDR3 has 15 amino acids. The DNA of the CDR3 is TGTGCCAGTAGGAGGGGCAACTCTGGGGCCAACGTCCTGACTTTC. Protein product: CASRRGNSGANVLTF.

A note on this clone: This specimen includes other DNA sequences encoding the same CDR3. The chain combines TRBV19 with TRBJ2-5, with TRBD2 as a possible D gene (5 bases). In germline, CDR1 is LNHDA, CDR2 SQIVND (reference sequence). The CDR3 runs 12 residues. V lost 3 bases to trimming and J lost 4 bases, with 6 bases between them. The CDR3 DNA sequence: TGTGCCAGTAGTATTGGAGGAGAGACCCAGTACTTC. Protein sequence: CASSIGGETQYF. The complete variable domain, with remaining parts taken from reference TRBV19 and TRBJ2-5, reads DGGITQSPKYLFRKEGQNVTLSCEQNLNHDAMYWYRQDPGQGLRLIYYSQIVNDFQKGDIAEGYSVSREKKESFPLTVTSAQKNPTAFYLCASSIGGETQYFGPGTRLLVL.

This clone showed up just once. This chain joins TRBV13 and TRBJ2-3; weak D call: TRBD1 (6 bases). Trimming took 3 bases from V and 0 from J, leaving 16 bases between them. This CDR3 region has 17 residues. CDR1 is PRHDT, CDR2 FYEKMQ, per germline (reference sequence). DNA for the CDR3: TGTGCCAGCAGCTTTTCCGCGCACAGGGCTAGCACAGATACGCAGTATTTT. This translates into CASSFSAHRASTDTQYF.

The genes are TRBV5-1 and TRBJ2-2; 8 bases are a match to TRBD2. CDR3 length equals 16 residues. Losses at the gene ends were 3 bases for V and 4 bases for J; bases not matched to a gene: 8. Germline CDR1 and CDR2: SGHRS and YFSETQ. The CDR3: CASSSLSGGPTGELFF. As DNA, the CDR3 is TGCGCCAGCAGCTCCTTATCGGGAGGGCCCACCGGGGAGCTGTTTTTT.